This T cell receptor beta chain was profiled in a study of tumour-infiltrating T cells in Burkitt lymphoma (dated by TCRdb to the early 2020s). Some background on the complete study: All epidemiological subtypes of Burkitt lymphoma were represented in the cohort, which was made up of 82 patients. TCR repertoire data were compared against clinical outcome, and productive clonality predicted overall survival and progression-free survival independently of established prognostic factors such as age at diagnosis. Results and caveats for the whole study, not just this receptor: Several public clonotypes shared across numerous Burkitt lymphoma patients were found, suggesting shared tumour neoantigen selection absent from diffuse large B-cell lymphoma.

About this clone: This receptor's antigen is unknown. The record has no base qualities; no much larger clone is one base away.

Libraries came from the immunoSEQ multiplex PCR assay. Imported from immuneACCESS, the table was reduced by TCRdb to in-frame sequences with V and J called. These copies leave out some clones; in studies compared against another copy, an unresolved V gene accounts for under half, and the cause of the remainder is not known. In this sample the table shows 1,000 to 1,500 clones, roughly 84% of which occur a single time. The ten largest clones represent about 4.5% of the sample. The CDR3, cysteine through phenylalanine, is 15 amino acids long. Only the CDR3 region is kept as DNA, spanning 45 bases read in frame from base 1. The germline V gene specifies SGHRS as CDR1 and YFSETQ as CDR2. A distance of 17 bases separates the germline ends of V and J, which lose 4 bases and 3 bases respectively.

The chain is encoded by TRBV5-1 joined to TRBJ2-7, and the D gene may be TRBD2, 6 bases matching. Sequenced: tumor tissue. The source is a human donor with Burkitt lymphoma. The DNA sequence reads TGCGCCAGCAGCCTAGATGGGACTGGAAACTACGAGCAGTACTTC. This sequence encodes CASSLDGTGNYEQYF.